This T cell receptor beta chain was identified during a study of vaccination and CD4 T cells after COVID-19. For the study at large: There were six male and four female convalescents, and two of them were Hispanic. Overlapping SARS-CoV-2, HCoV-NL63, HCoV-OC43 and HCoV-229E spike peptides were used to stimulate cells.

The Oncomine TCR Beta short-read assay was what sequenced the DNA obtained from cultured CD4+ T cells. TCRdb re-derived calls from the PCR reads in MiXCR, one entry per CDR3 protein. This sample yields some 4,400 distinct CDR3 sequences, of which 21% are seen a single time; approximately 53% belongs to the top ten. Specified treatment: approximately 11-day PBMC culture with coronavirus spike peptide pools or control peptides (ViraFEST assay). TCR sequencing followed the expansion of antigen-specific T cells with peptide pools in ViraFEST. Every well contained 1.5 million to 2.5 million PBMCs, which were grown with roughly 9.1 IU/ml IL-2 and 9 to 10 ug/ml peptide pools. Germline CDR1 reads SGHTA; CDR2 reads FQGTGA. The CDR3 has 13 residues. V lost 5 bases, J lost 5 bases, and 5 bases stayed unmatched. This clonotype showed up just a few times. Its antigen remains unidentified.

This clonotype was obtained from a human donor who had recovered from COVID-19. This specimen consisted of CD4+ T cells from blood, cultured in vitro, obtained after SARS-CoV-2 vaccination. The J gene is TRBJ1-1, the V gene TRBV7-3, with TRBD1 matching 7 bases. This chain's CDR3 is CASSASGGTEAFF. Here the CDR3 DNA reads TGTGCCAGCAGCGCCTCAGGGGGAACTGAAGCTTTCTTT.